This entry describes one T cell receptor beta chain. In the original workflow: Amplification of reference gene primers was used by the study to estimate nucleated cell counts. Using immunoSEQ multiplex PCR, the repertoire was profiled, and TCRdb retains in-frame clones only, with some absent. For V, J and clone size, that table is used; D and trimming come from the DNA. The data show about 400,000 clones, approximately 85% seen once. This entry comes from a study of blood T cell repertoires in COVID-19. Background on the study: Both acute and convalescent COVID-19 samples were obtained from the United States, Italy and Spain. The cDNA or gDNA used as material had been derived from T cells, B-cell-depleted T cells, or PBMCs.

Specimen: PBMCs or T cells enriched from blood (not recorded which). The TCR was taken from a woman in her thirties or forties with acute COVID-19.

In DNA form, the CDR3 reads TGTGCCAGCAGTTCCGTCTACGAGCAGTACTTC. This translates into CASSSVYEQYF. V usage is TRBV6-2 or TRBV6-3 and J usage is TRBJ2-7; unclear D gene. This CDR3 has 11 residues. CDR1 is MNHEY and CDR2 is SVGEGT in the germline V gene. V lost 4 bases, J lost 3 bases, and 4 bases lay in between.